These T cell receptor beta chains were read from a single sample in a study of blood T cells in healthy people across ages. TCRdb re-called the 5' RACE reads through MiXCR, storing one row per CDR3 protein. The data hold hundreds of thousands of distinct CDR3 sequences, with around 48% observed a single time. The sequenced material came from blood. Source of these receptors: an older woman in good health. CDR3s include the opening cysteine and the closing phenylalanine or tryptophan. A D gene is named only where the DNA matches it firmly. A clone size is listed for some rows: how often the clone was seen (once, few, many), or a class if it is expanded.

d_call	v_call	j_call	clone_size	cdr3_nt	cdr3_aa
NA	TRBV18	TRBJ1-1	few	TGTGCCAGCTCACCATCGACAGGCCGCTTGAGCACTGAAGCTTTCTTT	CASSPSTGRLSTEAFF
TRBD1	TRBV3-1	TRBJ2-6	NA	TGTGCCAGCAAACAGACAGGGCTCTGGGCCAACGTCCTGACTTTC	CASKQTGLWANVLTF
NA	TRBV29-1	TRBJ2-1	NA	TGCAGCGTTGCAAGGAGTACCTACGAGCAGTTCTTC	CSVARSTYEQFF
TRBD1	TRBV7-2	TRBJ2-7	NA	TGTGCCAGCAGCCCTACTACAGGGGGCGTTTACGAGCAGTACTTC	CASSPTTGGVYEQYF
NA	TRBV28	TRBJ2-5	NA	TGTGCCAGCAGTCCAATCGCGGGACTCTTAGAGACCCAGTACTTC	CASSPIAGLLETQYF
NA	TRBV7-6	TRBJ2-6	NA	TGTGCCAGCAGCGACGAGACGGGTCGGGTCCTGACTTTC	CASSDETGRVLTF
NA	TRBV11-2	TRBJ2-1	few	TGTGCCAGCAGCCTGGGGCCCCTCTACAATGAGCAGTTCTTC	CASSLGPLYNEQFF
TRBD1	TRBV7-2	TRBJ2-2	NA	TGTGCCAGCAGCTTAGCGGGGGACAGGGGGGAGCTGTTTTTT	CASSLAGDRGELFF
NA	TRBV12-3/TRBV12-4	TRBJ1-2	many	TGTGCCAGCAGTCACGACTCAAGAGCTAACTATGGCTACACCTTC	CASSHDSRANYGYTF
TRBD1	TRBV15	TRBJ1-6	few	TGTGCCACCAGCAGAGTACAGGGGGCTAATTCACCCCTCCACTTT	CATSRVQGANSPLHF
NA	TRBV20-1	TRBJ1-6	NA	TGCAGTGCTCCCAAGAGTTATGCGGTATATAATTCACCCCTCCACTTT	CSAPKSYAVYNSPLHF
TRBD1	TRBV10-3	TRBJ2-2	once	TGTGCCACCGCCGGGACAGCCCCCGGGGAGCTGTTTTTT	CATAGTAPGELFF
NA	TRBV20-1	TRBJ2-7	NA	TGCAGTGTTGAAGAACCCACAGGGCGAAAATCGGCCCAGTACTTC	CSVEEPTGRKSAQYF
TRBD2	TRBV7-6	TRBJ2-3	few	TGTGCCAGCAGACGAGACTTAGCGGGAGGAGGCACAGATACGCAGTATTTT	CASRRDLAGGGTDTQYF
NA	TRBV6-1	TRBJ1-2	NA	TGTGCCAGCAGTGAAGGATGGTTGGATTTTCCGGGCTACACCTTC	CASSEGWLDFPGYTF
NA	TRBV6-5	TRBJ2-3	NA	TGTGCCAGCAGGATGGACTGGGGGGCAGATACGCAGTATTTT	CASRMDWGADTQYF
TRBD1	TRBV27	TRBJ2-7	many	TGTGCCAGCAGTTTAGGGACAGGGCCCTACGAGCAGTACTTC	CASSLGTGPYEQYF
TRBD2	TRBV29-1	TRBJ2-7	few	TGCAGCGTTGAACTAGCGGGAGGGTCCTACGAGCAGTACTTC	CSVELAGGSYEQYF
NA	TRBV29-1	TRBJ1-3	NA	TGCAGCGTTGAGATTGGGGGAAACACCATATATTTT	CSVEIGGNTIYF
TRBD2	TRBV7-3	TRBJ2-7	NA	TGTGCCAGCAGCGCTACTAGCGGGGGACTAATCTACGAGCAGTACTTC	CASSATSGGLIYEQYF
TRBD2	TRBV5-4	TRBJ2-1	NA	TGTGCCAGCAACCTTCCTAGCGGGAATAATGAGCAGTTCTTC	CASNLPSGNNEQFF
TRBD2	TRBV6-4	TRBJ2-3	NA	TGTGCCAGCGGGGGACTAGCGGGAGACGACGGGGCAGATACGCAGTATTTT	CASGGLAGDDGADTQYF
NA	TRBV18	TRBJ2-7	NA	TGTGCCAGCTCACCCGTGGAGTCCTCCTACGAGCAGTACTTC	CASSPVESSYEQYF
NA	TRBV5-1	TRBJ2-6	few	TGCGCCAGCAGCTTGGTATTTCAGACCTCTGGGGCCAACGTCCTGACTTTC	CASSLVFQTSGANVLTF
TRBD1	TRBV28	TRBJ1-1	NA	TGTGCCAGCAGTTCCTGGAGGGTAATCCGGACAGGGGCATCGAATGAAGCTTTCTTT	CASSSWRVIRTGASNEAFF
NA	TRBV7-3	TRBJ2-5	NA	TGTGCCAGCAGCTTAACTGGCGAGGTAGAGACCCAGTACTTC	CASSLTGEVETQYF
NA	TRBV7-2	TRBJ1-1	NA	TGTGCCAGCAGCCTGAGGGAACAGAACGAAGCTTTCTTT	CASSLREQNEAFF
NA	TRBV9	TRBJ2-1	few	TGTGCCAGCAGCGTAGGCAGCCATGAGCAGTTCTTC	CASSVGSHEQFF
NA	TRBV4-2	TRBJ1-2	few	TGTGCCAGCAGCCAAGGTGGGCAGAGAAACAACTATGGCTACACCTTC	CASSQGGQRNNYGYTF
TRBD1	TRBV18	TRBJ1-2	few	TGTGCCAGCTCACAAATTGGACAGGGCCTTTCCTTCGGTGGCTACACCTTC	CASSQIGQGLSFGGYTF
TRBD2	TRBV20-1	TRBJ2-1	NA	TGCAGTGCTAGAGCAGGGACTAGCGGGTCCTACAATGAGCAGTTCTTC	CSARAGTSGSYNEQFF
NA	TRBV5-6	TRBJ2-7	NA	TGTGCCAGCAGGAGGGCAGGGAACTACGAGCAGTACTTC	CASRRAGNYEQYF
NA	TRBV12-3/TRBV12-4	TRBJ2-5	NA	TGTGCCAGCAGTTTATCTGTGGCGGGGGAGACCCAGTACTTC	CASSLSVAGETQYF
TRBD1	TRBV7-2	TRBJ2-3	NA	TGTGCCAGCAGCCCAGGACAGGTTGGGACAGATACGCAGTATTTT	CASSPGQVGTDTQYF
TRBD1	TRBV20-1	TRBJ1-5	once	TGCAGTGCTGGGGGACAGAGCGACCCAAATAGCAATCAGCCCCAGCATTTT	CSAGGQSDPNSNQPQHF
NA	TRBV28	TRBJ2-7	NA	TGTGCCAGCGGCCGGGATCACTACGAGCAGTACTTC	CASGRDHYEQYF
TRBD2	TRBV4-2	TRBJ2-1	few	TGTGCCAGCAGCCAAGATAGGGTCCTAGCGGGGGTCAATGAGCAGTTCTTC	CASSQDRVLAGVNEQFF
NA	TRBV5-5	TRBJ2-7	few	TGTGCCAGCAGCTTGGCGGCAGGGGTGAACTACGAGCAGTACTTC	CASSLAAGVNYEQYF
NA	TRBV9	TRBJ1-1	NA	TGTGCCAGCAGCGTACAACCGGGGAACACTGAAGCTTTCTTT	CASSVQPGNTEAFF
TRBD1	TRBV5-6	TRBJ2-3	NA	TGTGCCAGCAGCTTGGAAGGGGGCCGCACAGATACGCAGTATTTT	CASSLEGGRTDTQYF
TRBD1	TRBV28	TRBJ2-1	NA	TGTGCCAGCAGTACCACCGGGGACAGGGGAAGGAATGAGCAGTTCTTC	CASSTTGDRGRNEQFF
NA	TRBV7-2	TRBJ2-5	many	TGTGCCAGCAGCTCCCAGGGGGGACAGTCGACCCAGTACTTC	CASSSQGGQSTQYF
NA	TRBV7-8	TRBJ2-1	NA	TGTGCCAGCAGCTCCCCCCGGGCGTGGTCCTACAATGAGCAGTTCTTC	CASSSPRAWSYNEQFF
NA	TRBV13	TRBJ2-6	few	TGTGCCAGCAGCAGGGCAGGCTCGAACGTCCTGACTTTC	CASSRAGSNVLTF
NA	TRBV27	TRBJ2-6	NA	TGTGCCAGCAGTTTAATAGCCTCTGGGGCCAACGTCCTGACTTTC	CASSLIASGANVLTF
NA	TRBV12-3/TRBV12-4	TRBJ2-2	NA	TGTGCCAGCAAACCAGGACACCTCGCGAACACCGGGGAGCTGTTTTTT	CASKPGHLANTGELFF
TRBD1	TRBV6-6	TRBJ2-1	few	TGTGCCAGCAGTTACGGACAGGGTGACTACAATGAGCAGTTCTTC	CASSYGQGDYNEQFF